This TCR beta chain appears in the sequencing data of a study of blood T cell repertoires in COVID-19. V lost 2 bases and J lost 7, with 12 bases in between. Per the germline V gene, CDR1 is SGHAT and CDR2 is FQNNGV. The length of the CDR3 is 15 residues. Measured with immunoSEQ multiplex PCR; TCRdb has only the in-frame clones, and not every one. Altogether 200,000 to 250,000 clones are present, 81% being singletons, with the ten largest covering nearly 9.5%. The study recruited people aged about 18 to 95 years across roughly 23 US areas. Participants had their cohort set by participant-reported clinical history.

The source of this sequence is a man in his forties who had recovered from COVID-19. This rearrangement joins TRBV11-2 to TRBJ1-6; D is possibly TRBD1 (5 bases). The sequenced sample consisted of PBMCs or T cells enriched from blood (not recorded which). DNA for the CDR3: TGTGCCAGCAGCTTATCGCGGGGCAGGAATTCACCCCTCCACTTT. Translated: CASSLSRGRNSPLHF.